This T cell receptor (beta chain) was captured by sequencing in a study of control samples from healthy donors and cancer patients. This CDR3 is built from 13 residues. CDR1 and CDR2 (germline): SEHNR, FQNEAQ (reference sequence). With 4 bases removed from V and 6 bases from J, the gap between germline ends came to 10 bases. This clone was seen a handful of times. Repertoires were generated with immunoSEQ multiplex PCR, while TCRdb's copy carries only in-frame clones and drops some. The table records about 65,000 clones, 90% of them present only once. This chain joins TRBV7-9 and TRBJ2-1; D perhaps matches TRBD2 (6 bases). This clonotype was sampled from a woman between 50 and 59 years old with colorectal cancer. Sequenced input: PBMCs. Written as DNA, the CDR3 is TGTGCCAGCAGCTCACGACTAGGCAATGAGCAGTTCTTC. This encodes CASSSRLGNEQFF.